This T cell receptor beta chain stems from a study of T cells after yellow fever vaccination. Study-level points and caveats: FACS-sorted repertoires could harbor abundant contaminating bulk-population clonotypes. A weaker but faster secondary response was observed, peaking on day 5 versus 15.

The study made its TCR cDNA through 5'RACE template switching. That step introduced a universal primer site along with UMIs. TCRdb called the 5' RACE reads again in MiXCR, with one record for every CDR3 protein. The table shows some 600,000 distinct CDR3 sequences, with approximately 13% occurring only once. This clonotype was seen a handful of times. Its antigen is unknown. Trimming cost V 5 bases and J 2 bases, with 14 bases left between them. This CDR3 is built from 14 residues. Germline CDR1 and CDR2: DFQATT and SNEGSKA (reference sequence). The TCR sequence derives from a young man who received the YFV17D yellow fever vaccine. This specimen was PBMCs, taken on the day of the yellow fever booster vaccination. The chain is built from TRBV20-1 and TRBJ2-3; D possibly corresponds to TRBD2 (5 bases). CDR3 region: CSASYSVNTDTQYF. For the CDR3, the DNA is TGCAGTGCTTCATATAGCGTAAACACAGATACGCAGTATTTT.